What follows are 24 T cell receptor beta chains derived from one specimen sequenced in a study of shared clonotypes between healthy human individuals. Profiled with immunoSEQ multiplex PCR; TCRdb holds only in-frame clones, not every one. The table includes a few million clones, over 90% detected once. Source material: naive CD4+ T cells from PBMCs. Subset in this sample: CD45RA+ positively selected. These receptor sequences come from a man younger than 35 in good health. Some clones in this sample may be carry-over from other donors' samples.

The V gene is TRBV5-8, the J gene TRBJ1-2; D is uncertain. This CDR3 has 13 amino acids. The germline CDR1 and CDR2 sequences are SGHTS and YDEGEE. Trimming took 2 bases from V and 4 from J, leaving 9 bases between them. The CDR3 bases are TGTGCCAGCAGCTTCTCGGAGGCCTATGGCTACACCTTC. It specifies CASSFSEAYGYTF.

The CDR3 loop is CASSDDGQGGEQFF. The CDR3 region has the DNA TGTGCCAGCAGTGACGATGGGCAGGGAGGTGAGCAGTTCTTC. This sequence joins TRBV6-4 and TRBJ2-1; TRBD2 is a possible D gene (6 bases). The CDR3 runs 14 residues. In germline, CDR1 is MRHNA, CDR2 SNTAGT. The V end was cut by 2 bases, the J end by 9 bases, with 14 bases between.

This chain connects TRBV15 to TRBJ2-3; tentatively, D is TRBD1 or TRBD2 (7 bases each). There are 15 residues in the CDR3. CDR1 and CDR2 (germline): LNHNV, YYDKDF (reference sequence). Between the trimmed V and J ends, which lost 4 bases and 5 bases, there was a span of 16 bases. DNA for the CDR3: TGTGCCACCAGCAACCGACAGGGAGGGGGAGATACGCAGTATTTT. It yields the protein CATSNRQGGGDTQYF.

The rearrangement links TRBV5-4 to TRBJ1-4; TRBD1 matches 7 bases. CDR1 is SGHNT, CDR2 YYREEE, per germline (reference sequence). J gave up 7 bases and V 4 bases, and 10 bases lay outside the gene matches. This CDR3 region has 15 residues. The CDR3 sequence is CASSARQGPGEKLFF. DNA of the CDR3: TGTGCCAGCAGCGCGCGACAGGGCCCAGGTGAAAAACTGTTTTTT.

This rearrangement joins TRBV5-4 to TRBJ2-2; either TRBD1 or TRBD2 may fit D (5 bases each). With 4 bases removed from V and 1 base from J, the gap between germline ends came to 11 bases. The length of the CDR3 is 15 residues. Germline V lookup: CDR1 SGHNT, CDR2 YYREEE (reference sequence). For the CDR3, the DNA is TGTGCCAGCAGCGTGGGACCGCTGAACACCGGGGAGCTGTTTTTT. Its protein product is CASSVGPLNTGELFF.

The V call is TRBV28, the J call TRBJ2-7; 11 nucleotides line up with TRBD1. From germline, CDR1 is MDHEN and CDR2 SYDVKM. The CDR3 sequence is 15 residues long. V lost 8 bases and J lost 2; bases outside the gene matches: 8. The CDR3 DNA reads as TGTGCCAGCTCCACCCGGGACAGGGGGGCCTACGAGCAGTACTTC. Translating gives CASSTRDRGAYEQYF.

The V call is TRBV28, the J call TRBJ1-2; D perhaps matches TRBD1 (5 bases). Germline V gene lookup returns CDR1 MDHEN and CDR2 SYDVKM. V was clipped by 3 bases and J by 3 bases, with 14 bases between them. The CDR3 spans 15 residues. Here the CDR3 DNA reads TGTGCCAGCAGTTTCTTGGCCGGGGCAGACTATGGCTACACCTTC. This codes for CASSFLAGADYGYTF.

For this clone: Distinct nucleotide sequences in the sample also encode this CDR3. The V call is TRBV6-5, the J call TRBJ2-7; 7 positions match TRBD1. This CDR3 is 15 amino acids long. CDR1 and CDR2 from the germline V gene are MNHEY and SVGAGI. V gave up 1 base and J gave up 2 bases; unmatched junction bases: 5. This CDR3 is CASSYLGQGAYEQYF. The CDR3 nucleotides are TGTGCCAGCAGTTACTTAGGGCAGGGGGCCTACGAGCAGTACTTC.

The CDR3 sequence is CASRGLDSGLSYNEQFF. The CDR3 DNA is TGTGCCAGCAGGGGCCTGGATAGCGGGCTCTCCTACAATGAGCAGTTCTTC. The V gene is TRBV25-1, the J gene TRBJ2-1; 7 nucleotides match TRBD2. V was clipped by 6 bases and J by 0 bases; unmatched bases: 11. This CDR3 contains 17 residues. Looked up from germline, CDR1 is MGHDK and CDR2 is SYGVNS.

In regard to this clone: Other nucleotide sequences in the sample specify the same CDR3. The chain employs TRBV7-9 and TRBJ2-3; 8 bases fit TRBD1. The CDR3 spans 15 residues. V shed 1 base and J 3 bases; nucleotides not matched to a gene: 3. Germline CDR1 and CDR2: SEHNR and FQNEAQ (reference sequence). The CDR3 DNA reads as TGTGCCAGCAGCTTAGGGACAGGGCTTACAGATACGCAGTATTTT. It yields the protein CASSLGTGLTDTQYF.

The V and J genes are TRBV7-9 and TRBJ2-2, with 8 bases that match TRBD2. The CDR3 consists of 17 residues. Germline CDR1 is SEHNR and CDR2 is FQNEAQ (reference sequence). V was clipped by 4 bases and J by 7 bases; unmatched bases: 14. The CDR3 spells CASSSIKRERGNGELFF. The CDR3, as DNA: TGTGCCAGCAGCTCTATCAAGCGGGAGCGGGGAAACGGGGAGCTGTTTTTT.

V usage is TRBV11-2 and J usage is TRBJ1-6, with D possibly TRBD1 on 6 matching bases. Between the trimmed V and J ends, which lost 0 bases and 10 bases, there was a span of 22 bases. CDR3 length: 18 residues. Germline V gene data show CDR1 as SGHAT and CDR2 as FQNNGV. The CDR3 nucleotides are TGTGCCAGCAGCTTAGATCCACACCGAGGGGGGACTGGGTCACCCCTCCACTTT. Residues: CASSLDPHRGGTGSPLHF.

The chain recombines TRBV5-1 with TRBJ2-5; D may be TRBD2 (6 bases). This CDR3 is 13 amino acids long. V lost 3 bases and J lost 5, with 11 bases in between. Germline V gene data show CDR1 as SGHRS and CDR2 as YFSETQ. The CDR3 loop is CASSSTSVETQYF. The CDR3 DNA reads TGCGCCAGCAGCTCGACTAGTGTCGAGACCCAGTACTTC.

The chain links TRBV5-4 to TRBJ1-1; 10 bases fit TRBD1. J lost 4 bases, V lost 0 bases, and 0 bases had no gene match. The CDR3 totals 14 residues. In germline, CDR1 is SGHNT, CDR2 YYREEE (reference sequence). CDR3 bases: TGTGCCAGCAGCTTGGGGACAGGGGGCACTGAAGCTTTCTTT. It translates to CASSLGTGGTEAFF.

The J gene is TRBJ2-3, the V gene TRBV9; D is uncertain. Germline V gives CDR1 SGDLS, CDR2 YYNGEE. This CDR3 has 15 amino acids. V was shortened by 1 base and J by 0 bases, with 9 bases between the two germline ends. The chain's CDR3 is CASSVILSSTDTQYF. CDR3 bases: TGTGCCAGCAGCGTAATCCTTTCGAGCACAGATACGCAGTATTTT.

This clone has a handful of counts. Additional DNA sequences in this sample encode the identical CDR3. The chain combines TRBV28 with TRBJ2-7; D uncertain. This CDR3 has 12 residues. Germline V CDR1 and CDR2: MDHEN, SYDVKM. V was pared by 2 bases and J by 0 bases, with 2 bases between. The CDR3 region is CASSLSSYEQYF. DNA of the CDR3: TGTGCCAGCAGTTTAAGCTCCTACGAGCAGTACTTC.

This chain connects TRBV2 to TRBJ2-7; D is perhaps TRBD1 (5 bases). Germline V gives CDR1 SNHLY, CDR2 FYNNEI. This CDR3 is built from 12 residues. V lost 6 bases to trimming and J lost 6 bases, with 12 bases between them. The CDR3 DNA follows: TGTGCCAGCAGGCGACAGTCAACCGAGCAGTACTTC. Protein product: CASRRQSTEQYF.

The chain uses TRBV5-1 and TRBJ2-2; the match to TRBD1 covers 8 bases. Germline assignment: CDR1 SGHRS and CDR2 YFSETQ. The CDR3 has 15 residues. V dropped 4 bases and J dropped 1; count of bases not matched to a gene: 3. In DNA, the CDR3 is TGCGCCAGCAGCGCCGACAGGGGGAACACCGGGGAGCTGTTTTTT. It is translated as CASSADRGNTGELFF.

The V gene is TRBV5-1, the J gene TRBJ1-1; D gene unclear. V shed 4 bases and J shed 0 bases, with 13 bases lying between them. The CDR3 sequence is 15 residues long. Germline assignment: CDR1 SGHRS and CDR2 YFSETQ. CDR3 sequence reads: CASSQLTSVNTEAFF. In DNA form, the CDR3 reads TGCGCCAGCAGCCAATTAACCAGCGTGAACACTGAAGCTTTCTTT. The entire variable domain, with the rest obtained from reference TRBV5-1 and TRBJ1-1, is as follows: KAGVTQTPRYLIKTRGQQVTLSCSPISGHRSVSWYQQTPGQGLQFLFEYFSETQRNKGNFPGRFSGRQFSNSRSEMNVSTLELGDSALYLCASSQLTSVNTEAFFGQGTRLTVV.

The chain employs TRBV6-1 and TRBJ1-2; 7 bases fit TRBD1. In germline, CDR1 is MNHNS, CDR2 SASEGT. Losses at the gene ends were 2 bases for V and 4 bases for J; bases not matched to a gene: 1. The CDR3 length is 13 residues. The CDR3 sequence is CASSEWDSYGYTF. CDR3 sequence (DNA): TGTGCCAGCAGTGAATGGGACAGCTATGGCTACACCTTC.

This clone was detected once. The sample carries other DNA sequences with the same CDR3. V and J are TRBV5-1 and TRBJ2-5; 7 nucleotides align to TRBD1. CDR1 is SGHRS and CDR2 is YFSETQ in the germline V gene. The CDR3 is 14 amino acids. V lost 4 bases, J lost 0 bases, and 3 bases stayed unmatched. CDR3 in amino acids: CASSPGQYQETQYF. CDR3 coding DNA: TGCGCCAGCAGCCCGGGACAGTACCAAGAGACCCAGTACTTC.

The chain carries TRBV11-2 and TRBJ2-1; TRBD1 matches 8 bases. The germline CDR1 and CDR2 sequences are SGHAT and FQNNGV. With V trimmed by 2 bases and J by 10 bases, 16 bases remained unmatched. The CDR3 extends over 17 amino acids. CDR3 nucleotides: TGTGCCAGCAGCTTACGGTCTTTAATGGACAGGGCAGGGGAGCAGTTCTTC. Protein: CASSLRSLMDRAGEQFF.

This rearrangement joins TRBV5-1 to TRBJ2-5; D gene uncertain. The CDR3 has 15 residues. CDR1 is SGHRS, CDR2 YFSETQ, per germline. V shed 9 bases and J shed 1 base, with 19 bases lying between them. In DNA form, the CDR3 reads TGCGCCACCTCTCCGAGCCCCCAGCCCCAAGAGACCCAGTACTTC. Protein: CATSPSPQPQETQYF.

The genes are TRBV5-1 and TRBJ2-3, with D unclear. Between the trimmed V and J ends, which lost 4 bases and 5 bases, there was a span of 20 bases. Germline V gene lookup returns CDR1 SGHRS and CDR2 YFSETQ. The CDR3 sequence is 16 residues long. CDR3 protein: CASSKDPQRLGDTQYF. DNA for the CDR3: TGCGCCAGCAGCAAGGATCCCCAGCGATTGGGAGATACGCAGTATTTT. Based on the CDR3 plus reference TRBV5-1 and TRBJ2-3, the full variable domain is KAGVTQTPRYLIKTRGQQVTLSCSPISGHRSVSWYQQTPGQGLQFLFEYFSETQRNKGNFPGRFSGRQFSNSRSEMNVSTLELGDSALYLCASSKDPQRLGDTQYFGPGTRLTVL.